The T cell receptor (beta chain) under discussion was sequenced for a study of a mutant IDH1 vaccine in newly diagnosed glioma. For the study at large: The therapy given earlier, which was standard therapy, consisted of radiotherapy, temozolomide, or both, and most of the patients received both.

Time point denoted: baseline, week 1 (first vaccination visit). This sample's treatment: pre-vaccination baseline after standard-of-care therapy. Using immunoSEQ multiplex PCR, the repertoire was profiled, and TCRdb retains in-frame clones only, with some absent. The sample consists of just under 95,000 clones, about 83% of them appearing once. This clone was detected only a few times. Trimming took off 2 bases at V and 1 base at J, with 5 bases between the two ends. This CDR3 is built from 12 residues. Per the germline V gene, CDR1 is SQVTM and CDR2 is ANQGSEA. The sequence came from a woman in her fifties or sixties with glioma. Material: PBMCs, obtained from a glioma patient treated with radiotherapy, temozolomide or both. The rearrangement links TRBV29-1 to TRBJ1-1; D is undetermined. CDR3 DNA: TGCAGCGTTGAAACCGAGAACACTGAAGCTTTCTTT. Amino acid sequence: CSVETENTEAFF.